This TCR beta chain was sequenced for a study of type 1 regulatory T cells. This clonotype was picked up a small number of times. The antigen is undetermined. The CDR3 consists of 16 residues. Germline V gives CDR1 MNHNS, CDR2 SASEGT. The V and J ends lost 10 bases and 5 bases, in that order; junction bases with no gene match: 12. Overall study results and limits: Type 1 regulatory T cells had a more restricted TCR repertoire than non-type 1 regulatory T cells.

One entry per CDR3 protein, called by TCRdb with MiXCR from the reads. The data hold about 62,000 distinct CDR3 sequences, with 62% observed a single time. The sequencing input was cultured non-Tr1 T cells, either the whole culture or a sorted T cell fraction (not recorded which). The V and J genes are TRBV6-1 and TRBJ2-2, with TRBD2 identical over 11 bases. This TCR was recovered from a human donor in good health. CDR3 nucleotides: TGTGCCACAAGCACATCACTAGCGGGAGCAACCGGGGAGCTGTTTTTT. Its translation: CATSTSLAGATGELFF.